This T cell receptor beta chain was captured in a study of blood T cells in healthy people across ages. Together with a sample-barcoded 5' primer, a J-beta primer mix was included in a second PCR lasting about 7 to 12 cycles. All cDNA molecules were each tagged by a template-switch adaptor with 12 random nucleotides. Researchers report that each sample yielded at least 2.5 million CDR3-containing paired-end reads. MiXCR, run by TCRdb on the 5' RACE reads, gives a single entry per CDR3 protein. The sample lists around 1,500,000 distinct CDR3 sequences, 28% occurring once. Germline CDR1 reads SGHTA; CDR2 reads FQGTGA. There are 14 residues in the CDR3. The ends were cut back, 0 bases at V and 5 bases at J, with 8 bases in the middle. Every sample had a minimum of 7 million PBMCs isolated.

Sequenced input: blood. The TCR was taken from a woman in her 30s in good health. This chain joins TRBV7-3 and TRBJ2-1; no clear D. CDR3 coding DNA: TGTGCCAGCAGCTTAACTAACCGCCACAATGAGCAGTTCTTC. Translating gives CASSLTNRHNEQFF.